Following are 17 T cell receptor beta chains from one sample sequenced in a study of T cells in Graves' hyperthyroidism and ophthalmopathy. The source material, RNA transcripts, was used to amplify TCR beta CDR3 regions. The HTBI primer set drove a first-round RT-PCR of the TCR CDR3. TCRdb reprocessed the multiplex PCR reads via MiXCR and lists one record per CDR3 protein. The sample includes 700,000 or so distinct CDR3 sequences, around 17% seen only once; the top ten take around 8.1%. Sequences were obtained from blood. These TCRs come from a man aged 18 to 35 with Graves' hyperthyroidism.

This clonotype was found many times. The chain links TRBV27 to TRBJ2-7, with D maybe TRBD1 (6 bases). Germline lookup yields CDR1 MNHEY and CDR2 SMNVEV (reference sequence). The CDR3 loop spans 14 amino acids. Deletions cut 5 bases from V and 3 bases from J, with 14 bases between. The DNA of the CDR3 is TGTGCCAGCAGTGGATCGGGACAACGCTACGAGCAGTACTTC. Amino acid sequence: CASSGSGQRYEQYF.

This rearrangement joins TRBV30 to TRBJ1-4; D possibly corresponds to TRBD1 (6 bases). The CDR3 contains 14 residues. Germline V gives CDR1 GTSNPN, CDR2 SVGIG (reference sequence). The ends were cut back, 2 bases at V and 6 bases at J, with 13 bases in the middle. CDR3 residues: CAWSYWGADEKLFF. Here the CDR3 DNA reads TGTGCCTGGAGTTATTGGGGGGCAGATGAAAAACTGTTTTTT.

This clonotype was counted between two and nine times. The genes are TRBV28 and TRBJ2-5; 8 bases fit TRBD2. CDR3 length equals 17 residues. Germline CDR1 reads MDHEN; CDR2 reads SYDVKM. The junction had 14 bases not matched to a gene; V was cut back by 4 bases and J by 4 bases. CDR3 in amino acids: CASSSPRGAGTRETQYF. In nucleotides, the CDR3 is TGTGCCAGCAGTTCTCCCCGGGGAGCGGGGACTAGAGAGACCCAGTACTTC. Looking up the rest from reference TRBV28 and TRBJ2-5 gives the full variable domain: DVKVTQSSRYLVKRTGEKVFLECVQDMDHENMFWYRQDPGLGLRLIYFSYDVKMKEKGDIPEGYSVSREKKERFSLILESASTNQTSMYLCASSSPRGAGTRETQYFGPGTRLLVL.

There are many counts of this clonotype. The chain couples TRBV20-1 to TRBJ1-5; D is uncertain. This CDR3 is built from 14 residues. The germline V gene encodes CDR1 DFQATT and CDR2 SNEGSKA (reference sequence). The germline V and J ends were trimmed by 3 bases and 2 bases, with 11 bases remaining between them. The CDR3 region has the DNA TGCAGTGCTAGCATGAGTCAGGGCAATCAGCCCCAGCATTTT. It yields the protein CSASMSQGNQPQHF.

Ten or more counts support this clonotype. The rearrangement uses TRBV10-3 and TRBJ1-1; D remains ambiguous. This CDR3 is built from 11 residues. Trimming removed 6 bases from V and 2 bases from J, with 4 bases in between. Germline CDR1 and CDR2: ENHRY and SYGVKD. CDR3: CAIRDNTEAFF. DNA of the CDR3: TGTGCCATCAGGGATAACACTGAAGCTTTCTTT.

This clonotype was counted ten times or more. CDR3 bases: TGTGCCAGCTCACCAGGCGGGAGTCGGGAGACCCAGTACTTC. This encodes CASSPGGSRETQYF. The gene calls are TRBV18 and TRBJ2-5; 7 bases line up with TRBD2. Per germline, CDR1 KGHSH and CDR2 LQKENI. J was trimmed by 5 bases and V by 2 bases; bases with no gene match: 5. CDR3 size: 14 residues.

This clonotype was seen many times. V gene TRBV28 combines with J gene TRBJ1-2; 8 bases match TRBD1. The CDR3 totals 14 residues. V trimming: 4 bases; J trimming: 3 bases; junction bases outside the gene matches: 4. Germline CDR1 MDHEN, CDR2 SYDVKM. CDR3 nucleotides: TGTGCCAGCAGTTCCCCAGGGGGCGACTATGGCTACACCTTC. Protein product: CASSSPGGDYGYTF.

This clonotype was seen ten or more times. This chain links TRBV9 with TRBJ2-1; 10 nucleotides align to TRBD1. V trimming: 1 base; J trimming: 7 bases; junction bases outside the gene matches: 2. This CDR3 comprises 14 residues. Germline CDR1 SGDLS, CDR2 YYNGEE. CDR3 region: CASSVRTGGNEQFF. Written as DNA, the CDR3 is TGTGCCAGCAGCGTAAGGACAGGGGGGAATGAGCAGTTCTTC.

This clonotype was counted between two and nine times. The chain has TRBV2 and TRBJ2-2; 8 nucleotides line up with TRBD1. This CDR3 contains 14 residues. V was pared by 6 bases and J by 4 bases, with 4 bases of the junction left unmatched. CDR1 and CDR2 from the germline V gene are SNHLY and FYNNEI. DNA for the CDR3: TGTGCCAGCAGATGGACAGGGATCACCGGGGAGCTGTTTTTT. It specifies CASRWTGITGELFF.

This clonotype was seen repeatedly, ten times or more. The chain links TRBV27 to TRBJ2-7, with TRBD2 as a possible D gene (5 bases). This CDR3 comprises 14 residues. Germline-derived CDR1 and CDR2 are MNHEY and SMNVEV (reference sequence). Trimming stripped 6 bases from V and 3 bases from J, with 15 bases between. The CDR3 loop reads CASRTEGYGYEQYF. Written as DNA, the CDR3 is TGTGCCAGCAGAACCGAGGGTTACGGCTACGAGCAGTACTTC.

The V gene is TRBV28, the J gene TRBJ2-1, with D possibly TRBD1 on 7 matching bases. Trimming shortened V by 6 bases and J by 7 bases, and 22 bases separated the two germline ends. The length of the CDR3 is 16 residues. Germline lookup yields CDR1 MDHEN and CDR2 SYDVKM. The CDR3 nucleotides are TGTGCCAGCAGCCCGGTGGGGCAGGGGGAGGATAATGAGCAGTTCTTC. As protein: CASSPVGQGEDNEQFF.

The chain uses TRBV6-1 and TRBJ1-2, with 10 bases that match TRBD1. The length of the CDR3 is 14 residues. Germline assignment: CDR1 MNHNS and CDR2 SASEGT. V lost 8 bases to trimming and J lost 4 bases; unmatched junction nucleotides: 7. CDR3 nucleotides: TGTGCCAGCGGCCCCGGGACAGGGGTCTATGGCTACACCTTC. Amino acids: CASGPGTGVYGYTF.

This clonotype was seen many times. The rearrangement links TRBV3-1 to TRBJ2-7; 9 positions match TRBD1. The CDR3 loop spans 15 amino acids. Germline values: CDR1 LGHDT, CDR2 YNNKEL (reference sequence). V lost 4 bases, J lost 2 bases, and 6 bases stayed unmatched. CDR3 region: CASSLIQGAAYEQYF. As DNA, the CDR3 is TGTGCCAGCAGCCTAATACAGGGGGCTGCCTACGAGCAGTACTTC.

This clonotype was counted between two and nine times. V usage is TRBV20-1 and J usage is TRBJ1-5; a weak D match, TRBD1 (5 bases). Germline V gene data show CDR1 as DFQATT and CDR2 as SNEGSKA (reference sequence). This CDR3 region has 17 residues. V gave up 0 bases and J gave up 11 bases, with 26 bases separating them. The CDR3 DNA follows: TGCAGTGCTAGAGAGGGTGGGGCAGAGGCTTACCGAGTGTCCCAGCATTTT. It translates to CSAREGGAEAYRVSQHF.

This clonotype was seen a few times. The chain joins TRBV30 to TRBJ2-2; tentatively, D is TRBD1 (5 bases). The CDR3 spans 15 residues. Germline V gives CDR1 GTSNPN, CDR2 SVGIG (reference sequence). V gave up 4 bases and J gave up 3 bases, with 15 bases separating them. The CDR3: CAWNLARVDTGELFF. The DNA for the CDR3 is TGTGCCTGGAACCTCGCCAGGGTTGACACCGGGGAGCTGTTTTTT.

This clonotype was recorded at least ten times. The rearrangement uses TRBV28 and TRBJ2-3; 12 bases align to TRBD2. J was trimmed by 12 bases and V by 2 bases; bases with no gene match: 3. Per germline, CDR1 MDHEN and CDR2 SYDVKM. The CDR3 spans 13 residues. The CDR3 sequence: CASSLPGLAGQYF. The CDR3 DNA sequence: TGTGCCAGCAGTTTACCAGGACTAGCGGGACAGTATTTT.

The gene calls are TRBV5-1 and TRBJ1-2; 7 bases align to TRBD1. The germline V gene encodes CDR1 SGHRS and CDR2 YFSETQ. The trim removed 1 base at V and 0 bases at J, leaving 6 bases unmatched. This CDR3 has 16 amino acids. The CDR3 region is CASSLPPGGANYGYTF. The CDR3 DNA reads TGCGCCAGCAGCTTGCCCCCAGGGGGAGCTAACTATGGCTACACCTTC.